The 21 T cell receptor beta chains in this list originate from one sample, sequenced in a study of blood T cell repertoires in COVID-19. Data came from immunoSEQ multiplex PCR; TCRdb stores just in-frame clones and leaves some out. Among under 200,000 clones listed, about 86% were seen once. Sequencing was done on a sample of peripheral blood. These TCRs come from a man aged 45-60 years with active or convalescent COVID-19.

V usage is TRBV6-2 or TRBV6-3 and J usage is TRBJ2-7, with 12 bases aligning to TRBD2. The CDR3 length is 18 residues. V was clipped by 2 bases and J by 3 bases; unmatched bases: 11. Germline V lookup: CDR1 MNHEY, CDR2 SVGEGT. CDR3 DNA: TGTGCCAGCAGTTACCGACCATCTAGCGGGAGGGCCTTCTACGAGCAGTACTTC. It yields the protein CASSYRPSSGRAFYEQYF.

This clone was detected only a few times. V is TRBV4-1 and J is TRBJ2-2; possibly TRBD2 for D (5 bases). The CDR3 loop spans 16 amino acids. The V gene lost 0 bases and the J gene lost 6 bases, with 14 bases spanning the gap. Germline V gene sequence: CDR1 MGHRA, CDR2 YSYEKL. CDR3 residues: CASSQEGVTAAGELFF. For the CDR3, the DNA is TGCGCCAGCAGCCAAGAGGGCGTTACAGCGGCCGGGGAGCTGTTTTTT.

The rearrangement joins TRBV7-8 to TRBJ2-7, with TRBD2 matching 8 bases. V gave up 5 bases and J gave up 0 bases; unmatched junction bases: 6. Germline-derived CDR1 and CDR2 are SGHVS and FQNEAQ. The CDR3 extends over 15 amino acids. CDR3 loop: CASSPRGASSYEQYF. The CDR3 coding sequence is TGTGCCAGCAGCCCGCGGGGGGCCAGCTCCTACGAGCAGTACTTC.

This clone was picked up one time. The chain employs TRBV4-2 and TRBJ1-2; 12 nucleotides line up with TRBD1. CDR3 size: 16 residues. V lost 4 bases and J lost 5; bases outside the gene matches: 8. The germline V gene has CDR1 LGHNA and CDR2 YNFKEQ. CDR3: CASSRTGQGARYGYTF. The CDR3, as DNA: TGTGCCAGCAGCCGGACGGGACAGGGGGCGCGGTATGGCTACACCTTC.

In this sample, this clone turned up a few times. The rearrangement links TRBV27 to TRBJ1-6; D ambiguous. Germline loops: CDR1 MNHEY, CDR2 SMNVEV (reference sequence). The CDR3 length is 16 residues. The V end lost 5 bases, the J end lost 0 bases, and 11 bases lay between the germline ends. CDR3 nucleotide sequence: TGTGCCAGCAGTCCGCACCGGAGCTCCTATAATTCACCCCTCCACTTT. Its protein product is CASSPHRSSYNSPLHF.

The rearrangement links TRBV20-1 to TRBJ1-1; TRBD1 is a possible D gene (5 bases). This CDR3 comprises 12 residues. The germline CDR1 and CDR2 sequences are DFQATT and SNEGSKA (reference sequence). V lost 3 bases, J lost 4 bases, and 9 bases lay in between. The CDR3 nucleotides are TGCAGTGCTAGTAAGGGGTCCACTGAAGCTTTCTTT. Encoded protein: CSASKGSTEAFF.

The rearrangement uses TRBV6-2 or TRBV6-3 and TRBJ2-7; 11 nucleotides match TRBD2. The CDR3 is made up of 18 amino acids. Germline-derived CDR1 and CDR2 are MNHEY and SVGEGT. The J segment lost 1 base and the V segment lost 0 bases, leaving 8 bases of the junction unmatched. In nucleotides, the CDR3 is TGTGCCAGCAGTTACTCACCCCTTACTAGCGGGAGATCCTACGAGCAGTACTTC. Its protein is CASSYSPLTSGRSYEQYF.

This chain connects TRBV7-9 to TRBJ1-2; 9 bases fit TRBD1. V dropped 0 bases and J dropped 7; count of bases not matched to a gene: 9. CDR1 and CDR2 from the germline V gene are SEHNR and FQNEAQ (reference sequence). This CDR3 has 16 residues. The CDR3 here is CASSLARPDRGGGYTF. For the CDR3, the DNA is TGTGCCAGCAGCTTAGCACGGCCGGACAGGGGAGGTGGCTACACCTTC.

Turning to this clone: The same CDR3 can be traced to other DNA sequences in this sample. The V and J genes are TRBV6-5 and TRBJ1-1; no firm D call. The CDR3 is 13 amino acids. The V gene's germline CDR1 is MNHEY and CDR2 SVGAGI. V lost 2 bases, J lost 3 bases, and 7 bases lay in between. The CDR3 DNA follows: TGTGCCAGCAGTTACCAAGGAGACACTGAAGCTTTCTTT. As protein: CASSYQGDTEAFF.

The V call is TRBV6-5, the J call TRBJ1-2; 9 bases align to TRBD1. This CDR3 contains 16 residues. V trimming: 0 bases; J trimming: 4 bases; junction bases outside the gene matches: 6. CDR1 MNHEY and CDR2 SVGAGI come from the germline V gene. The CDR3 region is CASSYSTRDRVYGYTF. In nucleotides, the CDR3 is TGTGCCAGCAGTTACTCGACTAGGGACAGGGTCTATGGCTACACCTTC.

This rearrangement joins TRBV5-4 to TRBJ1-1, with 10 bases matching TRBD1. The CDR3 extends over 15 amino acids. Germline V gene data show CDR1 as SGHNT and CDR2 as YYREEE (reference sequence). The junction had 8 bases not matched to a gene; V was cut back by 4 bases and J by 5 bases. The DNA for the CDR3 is TGTGCCAGCAGCGGGGTTGACAGGGGGCGGACTGAAGCTTTCTTT. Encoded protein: CASSGVDRGRTEAFF. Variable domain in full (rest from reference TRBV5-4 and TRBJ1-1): ETGVTQSPTHLIKTRGQQVTLRCSSQSGHNTVSWYQQALGQGPQFIFQYYREEENGRGNFPPRFSGLQFPNYSSELNVNALELDDSALYLCASSGVDRGRTEAFFGQGTRLTVV.

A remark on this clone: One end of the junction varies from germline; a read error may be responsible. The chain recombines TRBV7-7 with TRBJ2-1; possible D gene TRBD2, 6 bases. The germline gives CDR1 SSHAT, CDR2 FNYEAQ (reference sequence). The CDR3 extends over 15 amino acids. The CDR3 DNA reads TGTGCTAGCAGCTTGGGAGCGTTGACGGGGGATGAGCAGTTCTTC. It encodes CASSLGALTGDEQFF.

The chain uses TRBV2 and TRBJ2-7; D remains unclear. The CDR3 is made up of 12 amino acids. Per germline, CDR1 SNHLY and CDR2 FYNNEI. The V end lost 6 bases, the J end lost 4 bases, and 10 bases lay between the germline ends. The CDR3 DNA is TGTGCCAGCAGCCCGTTACTTTACGAGCAGTACTTC. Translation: CASSPLLYEQYF.

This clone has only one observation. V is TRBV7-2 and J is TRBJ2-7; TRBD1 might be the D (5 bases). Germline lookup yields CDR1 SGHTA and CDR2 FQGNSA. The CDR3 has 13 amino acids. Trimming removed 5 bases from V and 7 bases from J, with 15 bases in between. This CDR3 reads CASSQRRQGEQYF. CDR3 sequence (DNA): TGTGCCAGCAGCCAACGCCGGCAGGGTGAGCAGTACTTC.

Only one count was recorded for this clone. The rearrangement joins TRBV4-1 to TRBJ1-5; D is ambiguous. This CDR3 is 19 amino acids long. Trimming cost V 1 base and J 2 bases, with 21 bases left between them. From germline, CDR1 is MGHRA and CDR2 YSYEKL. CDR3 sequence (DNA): TGCGCCAGCAGCCAAGCACCCCCCGAGGTGGCAGTGGGCAATCAGCCCCAGCATTTT. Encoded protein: CASSQAPPEVAVGNQPQHF.

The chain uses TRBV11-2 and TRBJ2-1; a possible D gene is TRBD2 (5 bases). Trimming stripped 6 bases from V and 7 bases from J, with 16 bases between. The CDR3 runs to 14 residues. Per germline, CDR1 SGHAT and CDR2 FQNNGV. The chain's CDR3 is CASRGPGRRNEQFF. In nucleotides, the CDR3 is TGTGCCAGCAGAGGGCCGGGGAGAAGGAATGAGCAGTTCTTC.

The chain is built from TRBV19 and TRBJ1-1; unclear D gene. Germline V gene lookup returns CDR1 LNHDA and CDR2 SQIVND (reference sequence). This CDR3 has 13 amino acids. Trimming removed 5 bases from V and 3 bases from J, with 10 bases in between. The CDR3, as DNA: TGTGCCAGTAGTCGCCAGCGGGACACTGAAGCTTTCTTT. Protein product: CASSRQRDTEAFF.

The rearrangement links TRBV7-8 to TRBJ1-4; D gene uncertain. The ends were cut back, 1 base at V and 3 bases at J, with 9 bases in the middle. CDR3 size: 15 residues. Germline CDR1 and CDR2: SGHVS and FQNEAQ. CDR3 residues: CASSLEGRSNEKLFF. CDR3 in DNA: TGTGCCAGCAGCTTAGAAGGGAGGTCTAATGAAAAACTGTTTTTT.

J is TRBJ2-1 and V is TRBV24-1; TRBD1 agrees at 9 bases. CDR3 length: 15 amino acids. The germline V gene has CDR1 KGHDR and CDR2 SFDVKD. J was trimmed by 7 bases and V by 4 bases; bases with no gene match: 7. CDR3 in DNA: TGTGCCACCAGTGACCTCGGGACAGGGCGAAATGAGCAGTTCTTC. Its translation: CATSDLGTGRNEQFF.

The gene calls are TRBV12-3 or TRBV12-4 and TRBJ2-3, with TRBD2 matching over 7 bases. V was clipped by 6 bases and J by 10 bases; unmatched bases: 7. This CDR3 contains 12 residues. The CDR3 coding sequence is TGTGCCAGCAGCGCTAGCGGAGGGGCGCAGTATTTT. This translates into CASSASGGAQYF.

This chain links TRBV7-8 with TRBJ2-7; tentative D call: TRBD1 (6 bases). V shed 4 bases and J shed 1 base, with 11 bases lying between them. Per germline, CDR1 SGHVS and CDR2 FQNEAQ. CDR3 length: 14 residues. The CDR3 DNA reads TGTGCCAGCAGCTACCGGACAGAATCCTACGAGCAGTACTTC. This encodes CASSYRTESYEQYF.